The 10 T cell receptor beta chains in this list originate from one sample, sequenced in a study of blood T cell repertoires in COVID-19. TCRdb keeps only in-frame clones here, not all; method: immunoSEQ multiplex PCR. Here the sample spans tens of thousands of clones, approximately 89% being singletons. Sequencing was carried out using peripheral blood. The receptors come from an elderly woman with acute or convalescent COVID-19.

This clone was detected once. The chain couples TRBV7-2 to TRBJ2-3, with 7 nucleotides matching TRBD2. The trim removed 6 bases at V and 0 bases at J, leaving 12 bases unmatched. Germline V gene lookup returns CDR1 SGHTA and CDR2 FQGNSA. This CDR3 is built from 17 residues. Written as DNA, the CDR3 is TGTGCCAGCAGTAGCTTAGGCGGGGGAGGTAGCACAGATACGCAGTATTTT. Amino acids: CASSSLGGGGSTDTQYF.

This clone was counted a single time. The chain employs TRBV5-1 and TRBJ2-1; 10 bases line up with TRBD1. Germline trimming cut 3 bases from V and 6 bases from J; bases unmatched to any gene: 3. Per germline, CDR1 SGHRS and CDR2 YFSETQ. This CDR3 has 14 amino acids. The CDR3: CASSYGTGVNEQFF. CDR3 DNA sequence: TGCGCCAGCAGCTACGGGACAGGGGTCAATGAGCAGTTCTTC.

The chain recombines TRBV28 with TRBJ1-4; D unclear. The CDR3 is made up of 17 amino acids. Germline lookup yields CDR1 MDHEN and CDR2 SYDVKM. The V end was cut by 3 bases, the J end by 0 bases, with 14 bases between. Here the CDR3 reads CASSFIFSGATNEKLFF. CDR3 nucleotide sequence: TGTGCCAGCAGTTTTATCTTCTCCGGGGCAACTAATGAAAAACTGTTTTTT.

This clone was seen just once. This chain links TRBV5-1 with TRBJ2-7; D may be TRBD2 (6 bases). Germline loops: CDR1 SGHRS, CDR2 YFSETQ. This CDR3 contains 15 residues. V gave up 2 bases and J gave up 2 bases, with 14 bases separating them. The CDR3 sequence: CASSFSRDSAYEQYF. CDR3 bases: TGCGCCAGCAGCTTTTCTCGGGACTCCGCCTACGAGCAGTACTTC. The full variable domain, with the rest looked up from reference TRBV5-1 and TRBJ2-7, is KAGVTQTPRYLIKTRGQQVTLSCSPISGHRSVSWYQQTPGQGLQFLFEYFSETQRNKGNFPGRFSGRQFSNSRSEMNVSTLELGDSALYLCASSFSRDSAYEQYFGPGTRLTVT.

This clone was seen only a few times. The CDR3 DNA sequence: TGTGCCAGCAGCCTTCAGGTGACTAGCGGCACAGATACGCAGTATTTT. This translates into CASSLQVTSGTDTQYF. V gene TRBV3-1 (or the pseudogene TRBV3-2) combines with J gene TRBJ2-3, with 8 bases aligning to TRBD2. The trim removed 4 bases at V and 1 base at J, leaving 7 bases unmatched. The CDR3 runs to 16 residues. Germline V gene sequence: CDR1 LGHDT, CDR2 YNNKEL (reference sequence).

The CDR3 region has the DNA TGTGCCAGCAGTGAATGGGGCGGCTCTGGAAACACCATATATTTT. It is translated as CASSEWGGSGNTIYF. The chain carries TRBV2 and TRBJ1-3; D is possibly TRBD1 (5 bases). Trimming stripped 2 bases from V and 0 bases from J, with 8 bases between. The CDR3 consists of 15 residues. CDR1 and CDR2 from the germline V gene are SNHLY and FYNNEI.

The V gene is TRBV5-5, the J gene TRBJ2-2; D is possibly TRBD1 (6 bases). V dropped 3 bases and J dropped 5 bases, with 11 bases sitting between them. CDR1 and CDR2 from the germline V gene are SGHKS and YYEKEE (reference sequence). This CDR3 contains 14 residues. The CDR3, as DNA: TGTGCCAGCAGCTCGGACGGACAGACCGGGGAGCTGTTTTTT. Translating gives CASSSDGQTGELFF. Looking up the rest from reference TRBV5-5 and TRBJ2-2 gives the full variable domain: DAGVTQSPTHLIKTRGQQVTLRCSPISGHKSVSWYQQVLGQGPQFIFQYYEKEERGRGNFPDRFSARQFPNYSSELNVNALLLGDSALYLCASSSDGQTGELFFGEGSRLTVL.

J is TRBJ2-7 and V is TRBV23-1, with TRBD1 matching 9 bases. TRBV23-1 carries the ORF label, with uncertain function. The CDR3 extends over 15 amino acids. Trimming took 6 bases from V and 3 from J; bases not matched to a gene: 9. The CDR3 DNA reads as TGCGCCAGCAGGATCGACAGGGGGGGGATCTACGAGCAGTACGTC. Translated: CASRIDRGGIYEQYV.

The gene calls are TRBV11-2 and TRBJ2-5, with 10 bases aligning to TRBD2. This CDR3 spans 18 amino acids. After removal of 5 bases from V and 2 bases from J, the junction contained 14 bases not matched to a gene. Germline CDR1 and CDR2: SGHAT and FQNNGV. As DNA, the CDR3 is TGTGCCAGCAGCCTCCTCCCCCGAACTAGCGGGGTACAAGAGACCCAGTACTTC. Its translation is CASSLLPRTSGVQETQYF.

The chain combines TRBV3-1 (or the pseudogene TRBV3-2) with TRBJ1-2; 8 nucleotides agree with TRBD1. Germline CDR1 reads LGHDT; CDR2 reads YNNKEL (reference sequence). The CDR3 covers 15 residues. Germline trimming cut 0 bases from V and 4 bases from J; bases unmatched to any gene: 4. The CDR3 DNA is TGTGCCAGCAGCCAAGAGCAGGGGGCCGTCTATGGCTACACCTTC. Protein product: CASSQEQGAVYGYTF.